These T cell receptor beta chains were read from a single sample in a study of T and B cells in COVID-19 patients. TCRdb re-called the multiplex PCR reads through MiXCR, storing one row per CDR3 protein. This table holds roughly 16,000 distinct CDR3 sequences, roughly 29% found once. Sample: blood. These receptors were collected from a human donor who had recovered from COVID-19. Each CDR3 is given with its conserved first and last residue. Fields, in order: J gene, V gene, CDR3 protein.

j_gene: TRBJ2-7
v_gene: TRBV28
CDR3aa: CASSLQGGTYEQYF

j_gene: TRBJ1-6
v_gene: TRBV7-2
CDR3aa: CASRDPRRGDFNSPLHF

j_gene: TRBJ1-4
v_gene: TRBV30
CDR3aa: CACSTGEKLFF

j_gene: TRBJ2-7
v_gene: TRBV6-2/TRBV6-3
CDR3aa: CASSFAVYEQYF

j_gene: TRBJ2-3
v_gene: TRBV5-6
CDR3aa: CASSFWVRVARTDTQYF

j_gene: TRBJ2-5
v_gene: TRBV24-1
CDR3aa: CATSDPDRFLETQYF

j_gene: TRBJ1-3
v_gene: TRBV12-3/TRBV12-4
CDR3aa: CASTPTANSGNTIYF

j_gene: TRBJ2-5
v_gene: TRBV29-1
CDR3aa: CSVGQGEGTQYF

j_gene: TRBJ2-7
v_gene: TRBV13
CDR3aa: CASSFGGLDSYEQYF

j_gene: TRBJ1-6
v_gene: TRBV20-1
CDR3aa: CSASPPPNNSPLHF

j_gene: TRBJ2-7
v_gene: TRBV4-3
CDR3aa: CASSRGRSSYEQYF

j_gene: TRBJ2-1
v_gene: TRBV20-1
CDR3aa: CSARVVYEQFF

j_gene: TRBJ2-5
v_gene: TRBV5-6
CDR3aa: CASSLTSLETQYF

j_gene: NA
v_gene: TRBV24-1
CDR3aa: CATIFISTGPLHF

j_gene: TRBJ2-1
v_gene: TRBV18
CDR3aa: CASSPTRGSSYNEQFF

j_gene: TRBJ2-3
v_gene: TRBV6-2/TRBV6-3
CDR3aa: CASRTSGDPSTDTQYF

j_gene: TRBJ2-3
v_gene: TRBV11-3
CDR3aa: CASSLGLPMATTDTQYF

j_gene: TRBJ1-2
v_gene: TRBV4-3
CDR3aa: CASSHPREGPAIF

j_gene: TRBJ2-7
v_gene: TRBV27
CDR3aa: CASSSSLYEQYF

j_gene: TRBJ2-3
v_gene: TRBV19
CDR3aa: CASSPGTSSTDTQYF

j_gene: TRBJ1-1
v_gene: TRBV29-1
CDR3aa: CSAAQGIGTEAFF